This TCR beta chain comes out of a study of cytomegalovirus exposure and HLA in healthy donors. Notes on the study in general: Using the classifier, cytomegalovirus status was reportedly diagnosed with high specificity and sensitivity.

Method: immunoSEQ multiplex PCR; TCRdb's copy keeps in-frame clones and lacks some. Of approximately 160,000 clones in the sample, about 90% are singletons; the top ten hold around 3%. The donors were part of the validation cohort of 100 to 150 subjects. That cohort was separate from the first cohort, which comprised 500 to 700 subjects. The germline V gene has CDR1 LNHDA and CDR2 SQIVND (reference sequence). This CDR3 has 14 amino acids. V lost 10 bases and J 4 bases, leaving 20 bases between the germline ends. As for this clone: Its cognate antigen is unknown.

This receptor was taken from a woman aged 18 to 35 in good health and CMV-seropositive. The specimen was PBMCs. The rearrangement uses TRBV19 and TRBJ2-7; D is perhaps TRBD1 (6 bases). This CDR3 is CATTPGAGAYEQYF. The CDR3, as DNA: TGTGCCACTACCCCAGGGGCAGGGGCGTACGAGCAGTACTTC.